This TCR beta chain stems from a study of early T cells in non-severe SARS-CoV-2 infection. Ten or more counts support this clonotype. Germline V gene data show CDR1 as LNHNV and CDR2 as YYDKDF (reference sequence). V shed 0 bases, J shed 6 bases, and the junction held 6 bases outside the gene matches. The CDR3 is 17 residues long. MiXCR, applied by TCRdb to the 5' RACE reads, yields one record per CDR3 protein. Among about 37,000 distinct CDR3 sequences listed, approximately 5.9% were seen once. This chain joins TRBV15 and TRBJ2-7; 15 bases fit TRBD2. This sequence originates from an adult who was a healthcare worker with PCR-confirmed SARS-CoV-2 infection or an uninfected control (not recorded which). Here the sequenced sample was whole blood, taken at baseline. DNA for the CDR3: TGTGCCACCAGCAGAGATCTTCGGACTAGCGGGAGGGCCGAGCAGTACTTC. Translated, it gives CATSRDLRTSGRAEQYF.